This T cell receptor beta chain was captured in a study of CD8+ T cells in alopecia areata. As for the study in general: Treated patients swallowed 5 to 10 mg of oral tofacitinib twice daily. Findings and caveats of the study: Scalp sample data also include resident alphabeta T cells from normal skin.

This CDR3 comprises 12 residues. Trimming took off 2 bases at V and 6 bases at J, with 8 bases between the two ends. Germline CDR1 and CDR2: SGHRS and YFSETQ. Reverse transcription of extracted RNA yielded cDNA, which provided the sequencing template. Profiling relied on immunoSEQ multiplex PCR, and the TCRdb table lists in-frame clones only, not all of them. Among about 91,000 clones listed, 40% to 45% were seen once. Samples from alopecia areata patients were lesional scalp punch biopsies and peripheral blood. Concerning this clone: Its antigen is unidentified.

The source material was CD4+ T cells sorted from blood. This TCR was sampled from a human donor with alopecia areata. The V and J genes are TRBV5-1 and TRBJ1-1; D call uncertain. The CDR3 DNA sequence: TGCGCCAGCAGCTTTAATGGGGCTGAAGCTTTCTTT. Encoded protein: CASSFNGAEAFF.